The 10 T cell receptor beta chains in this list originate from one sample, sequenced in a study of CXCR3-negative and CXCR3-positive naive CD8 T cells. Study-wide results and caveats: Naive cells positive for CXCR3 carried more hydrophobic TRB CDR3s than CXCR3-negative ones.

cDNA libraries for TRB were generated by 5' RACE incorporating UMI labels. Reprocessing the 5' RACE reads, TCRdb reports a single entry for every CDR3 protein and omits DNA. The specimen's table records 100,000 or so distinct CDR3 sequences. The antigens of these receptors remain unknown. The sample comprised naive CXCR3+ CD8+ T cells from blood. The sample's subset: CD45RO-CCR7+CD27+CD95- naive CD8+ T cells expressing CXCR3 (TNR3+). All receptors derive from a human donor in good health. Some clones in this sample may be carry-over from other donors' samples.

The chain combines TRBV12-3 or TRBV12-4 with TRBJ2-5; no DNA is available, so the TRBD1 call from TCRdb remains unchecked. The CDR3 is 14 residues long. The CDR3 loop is CASSARGLVETQYF.

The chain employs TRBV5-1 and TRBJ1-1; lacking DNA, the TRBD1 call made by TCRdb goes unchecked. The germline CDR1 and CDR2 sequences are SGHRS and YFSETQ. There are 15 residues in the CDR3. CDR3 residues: CASSLKEGLNTEAFF.

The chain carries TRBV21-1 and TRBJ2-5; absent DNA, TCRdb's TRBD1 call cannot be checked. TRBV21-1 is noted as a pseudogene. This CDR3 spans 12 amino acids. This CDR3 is CARDRAQETQYF.

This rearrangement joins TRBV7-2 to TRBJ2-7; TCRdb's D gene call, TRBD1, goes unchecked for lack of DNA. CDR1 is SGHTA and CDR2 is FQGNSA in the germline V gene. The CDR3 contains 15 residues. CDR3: CASSFRGGGEEEQYF.

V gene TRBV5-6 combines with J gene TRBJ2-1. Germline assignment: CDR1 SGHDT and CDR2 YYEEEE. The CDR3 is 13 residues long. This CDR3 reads CASSLSFYNEQFF. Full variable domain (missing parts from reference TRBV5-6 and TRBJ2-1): DAGVTQSPTHLIKTRGQQVTLRCSPKSGHDTVSWYQQALGQGPQFIFQYYEEEERQRGNFPDRFSGHQFPNYSSELNVNALLLGDSALYLCASSLSFYNEQFFGPGTRLTVL.

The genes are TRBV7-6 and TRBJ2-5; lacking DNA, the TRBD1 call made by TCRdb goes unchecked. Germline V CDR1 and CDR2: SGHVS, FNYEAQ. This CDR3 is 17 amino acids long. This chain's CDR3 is CASSSIEDRGIPETQYF. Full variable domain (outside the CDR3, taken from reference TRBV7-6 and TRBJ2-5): GAGVSQSPRYKVTKRGQDVALRCDPISGHVSLYWYRQALGQGPEFLTYFNYEAQQDKSGLPNDRFSAERPEGSISTLTIQRTEQRDSAMYRCASSSIEDRGIPETQYFGPGTRLLVL.

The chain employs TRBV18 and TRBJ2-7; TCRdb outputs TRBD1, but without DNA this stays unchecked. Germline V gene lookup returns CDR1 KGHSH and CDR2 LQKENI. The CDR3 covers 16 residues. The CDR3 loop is CASSPVWAGSAYEQYF.

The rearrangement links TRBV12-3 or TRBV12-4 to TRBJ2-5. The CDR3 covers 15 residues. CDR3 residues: CASTPFVGVQETQYF.

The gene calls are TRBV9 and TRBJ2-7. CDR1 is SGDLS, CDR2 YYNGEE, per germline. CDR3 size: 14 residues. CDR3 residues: CASSVDDVLYEQYF.

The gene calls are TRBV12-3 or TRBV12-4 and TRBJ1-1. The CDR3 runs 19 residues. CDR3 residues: CASSFGPMGFRVRNTEAFF.